A selection of T cell receptor beta chains follows, all from one sample in a study of OX40 agonist ivuxolimab in advanced cancers. Only in-frame clones appear in the TCRdb table, and some are missing; sequencing was by immunoSEQ multiplex PCR. The profile shows 69,000 or so clones, approximately 83% of them singletons. The sample consisted of CD4+ or CD8+ T cells sorted from blood, taken in a trial of the OX40 agonist ivuxolimab. These receptors originate from an adult with an advanced solid tumor such as melanoma, head and neck, liver or kidney cancer. The CDR3 runs from the conserved cysteine through the conserved F or W. The D gene is left open where the match is weak. Clone size is stated in some rows and not others, as once, few, many or a class when expanded.

cdr3_aa cdr3_nt clone_size v_call d_call j_call
CASSLGGRVSYEQYF TGTGCCAGCAGTTTAGGTGGCAGGGTCTCCTACGAGCAGTACTTC . TRBV27 . TRBJ2-7
CASSLGLSGTGGETQYF TGTGCCAGCAGCTTGGGTCTGTCAGGAACGGGTGGGGAGACCCAGTACTTC . TRBV5-4 . TRBJ2-5
CASSRQGTTEAFF TGTGCCAGCAGCCGACAGGGGACCACTGAAGCTTTCTTT once TRBV5-8 TRBD1 TRBJ1-1
CASSNSDASNQPQHF TGTGCCAGCTCAAATAGTGACGCCTCTAATCAGCCCCAGCATTTT . TRBV18 . TRBJ1-5
CASSAELGGGYEQYF TGTGCCAGCAGCGCCGAGCTGGGGGGTGGGTACGAGCAGTACTTC few TRBV9 . TRBJ2-7
CASSLSGWETQYF TGTGCCAGCAGCTTATCAGGGTGGGAGACCCAGTACTTC . TRBV7-9 . TRBJ2-5
CASSRRNTEAFF TGTGCCAGCTCCCGCAGGAACACTGAAGCTTTCTTT . TRBV18 . TRBJ1-1
CASRTGPTNTEAFF TGTGCCAGCCGTACCGGGCCGACTAACACTGAAGCTTTCTTT . TRBV13 . TRBJ1-1
CASSQGGTDEKLFF TGCGCCAGCAGCCAGGGCGGGACGGATGAAAAACTGTTTTTT . TRBV4-1 . TRBJ1-4
CASSPQETEAFF TGTGCCAGCTCACCACAAGAGACTGAAGCTTTCTTT . TRBV18 . TRBJ1-1
CASSLVRVGADSPLHF TGTGCCAGCAGCTTAGTCCGGGTGGGGGCAGATTCACCCCTCCACTTT few TRBV7-9 . TRBJ1-6
CASSLRTSGGYNEQFF TGTGCCAGTAGTCTTCGGACTAGCGGGGGGTACAATGAGCAGTTCTTC . TRBV19 TRBD2 TRBJ2-1
CASSYDSSSAGELFF TGTGCCAGCAGTTACGACAGCTCGAGCGCCGGGGAGCTGTTTTTT . TRBV6-6 . TRBJ2-2
CASSLRGLAGMETQYF TGCGCCAGCAGCTTGAGGGGACTAGCGGGGATGGAGACCCAGTACTTC . TRBV5-1 TRBD2 TRBJ2-5
CASSETTGLATNEKLFF TGCGCCAGCAGCGAAACGACAGGGTTGGCAACTAATGAAAAACTGTTTTTT once TRBV5-1 TRBD1 TRBJ1-4
CASKQLDQETQYF TGTGCCAGTAAGCAGCTGGATCAAGAGACCCAGTACTTC . TRBV19 . TRBJ2-5
CASSFDDRGGYTF TGTGCCAGCAGCTTTGATGACAGGGGCGGCTACACCTTC few TRBV5-4 TRBD1 TRBJ1-2
CASSAAQGKPGELFF TGCGCCAGCAGCGCTGCTCAGGGAAAGCCCGGGGAGCTGTTTTTT . TRBV4-1 . TRBJ2-2
CSVESGIRTNEQFF TGCAGCGTTGAGTCGGGGATCCGGACCAATGAGCAGTTCTTC . TRBV29-1 . TRBJ2-1
CASSPPGLAGGNEQYF TGTGCCAGCTCACCACCGGGACTAGCGGGAGGGAACGAGCAGTACTTC . TRBV18 TRBD2 TRBJ2-7
CASSYKGQGTYEQYF TGTGCCAGCAGTTACAAGGGACAGGGGACCTACGAGCAGTACTTC . TRBV6-5 TRBD1 TRBJ2-7
CASSRYGRLAGGDEQFF TGTGCCAGCAGCCGTTATGGGCGCCTAGCGGGAGGCGATGAGCAGTTCTTC . TRBV14 TRBD2 TRBJ2-1
CAIRQGSSGNTIYF TGTGCCATAAGACAGGGGAGCTCTGGAAACACCATATATTTT . TRBV7-9 TRBD1 TRBJ1-3
CASSFGGVNTEAFF TGTGCCAGCAGCTTTGGGGGTGTGAACACTGAAGCTTTCTTT . TRBV5-5 . TRBJ1-1
CASSRDGSETQYF TGTGCCAGCAGCCGGGACGGGTCAGAGACCCAGTACTTC . TRBV5-4 . TRBJ2-5
CASSEAGGTEQYF TGTGCCAGCAGTGAAGCAGGAGGGACCGAGCAGTACTTC . TRBV6-1 . TRBJ2-7
CASSYRALYGYTF TGTGCCAGTAGTTACAGGGCCCTTTATGGCTACACCTTC . TRBV19 . TRBJ1-2
CAWSVGGSGEQYF TGTGCCTGGAGTGTAGGGGGGTCGGGCGAGCAGTACTTC . TRBV30 . TRBJ2-7
CASSGYRVENTEAFF TGTGCCAGTAGTGGCTACAGGGTGGAGAACACTGAAGCTTTCTTT . TRBV19 . TRBJ1-1
CASSLVGGGTYEQYF TGTGCCAGCAGCTTAGTAGGGGGTGGGACCTACGAGCAGTACTTC . TRBV7-2 . TRBJ2-7
CASSTYGTGSYEQYF TGTGCCAGTAGTACCTACGGGACAGGGTCCTACGAGCAGTACTTC . TRBV19 TRBD1 TRBJ2-7
CASSLWGEQTQYF TGTGCCAGTAGTCTCTGGGGAGAACAGACCCAGTACTTC . TRBV19 . TRBJ2-5
CASSDGGAGETQYF TGTGCCAGCAGTGACGGGGGGGCTGGGGAGACCCAGTACTTC . TRBV6-1 TRBD2 TRBJ2-5
CASSARDRGSYEQYF TGTGCCAGTAGTGCCCGGGACAGGGGTTCCTACGAGCAGTACTTC . TRBV19 TRBD1 TRBJ2-7
CASSLGTAAEAFF TGTGCCAGCAGCTTGGGGACAGCGGCTGAAGCTTTCTTT . TRBV7-9 TRBD1 TRBJ1-1